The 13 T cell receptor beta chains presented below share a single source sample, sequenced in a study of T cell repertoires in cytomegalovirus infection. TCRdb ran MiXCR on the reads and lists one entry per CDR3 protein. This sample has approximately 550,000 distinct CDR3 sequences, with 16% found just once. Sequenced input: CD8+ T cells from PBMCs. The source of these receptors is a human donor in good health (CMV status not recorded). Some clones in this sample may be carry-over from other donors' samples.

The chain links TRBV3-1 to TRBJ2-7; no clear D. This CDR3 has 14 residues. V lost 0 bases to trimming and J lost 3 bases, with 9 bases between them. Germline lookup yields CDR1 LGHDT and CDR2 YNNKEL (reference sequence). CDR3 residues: CASSQDFVNYEQYF. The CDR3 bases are TGTGCCAGCAGCCAAGATTTCGTTAACTACGAGCAGTACTTC.

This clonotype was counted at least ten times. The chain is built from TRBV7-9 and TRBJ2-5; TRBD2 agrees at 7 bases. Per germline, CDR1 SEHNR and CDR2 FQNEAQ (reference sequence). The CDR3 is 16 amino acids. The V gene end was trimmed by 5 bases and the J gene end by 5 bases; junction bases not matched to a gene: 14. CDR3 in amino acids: CASSPLEGGTKETQYF. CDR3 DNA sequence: TGTGCCAGCAGCCCCCTTGAGGGAGGGACGAAGGAGACCCAGTACTTC. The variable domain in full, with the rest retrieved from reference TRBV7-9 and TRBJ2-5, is DTGVSQNPRHKITKRGQNVTFRCDPISEHNRLYWYRQTLGQGPEFLTYFQNEAQLEKSRLLSDRFSAERPKGSFSTLEIQRTEQGDSAMYLCASSPLEGGTKETQYFGPGTRLLVL.

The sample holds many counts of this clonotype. DNA of the CDR3: TGTGCCAGCAGCCCAGGTCCGGCAGGGACCACCGGGGAGCTGTTTTTT. The encoded protein is CASSPGPAGTTGELFF. The rearrangement uses TRBV7-9 and TRBJ2-2; tentatively, D is TRBD1 or TRBD2 (5 bases each). Trimming took 5 bases from V and 4 from J, leaving 17 bases between them. Germline CDR1 and CDR2: SEHNR and FQNEAQ (reference sequence). The CDR3 spans 16 residues.

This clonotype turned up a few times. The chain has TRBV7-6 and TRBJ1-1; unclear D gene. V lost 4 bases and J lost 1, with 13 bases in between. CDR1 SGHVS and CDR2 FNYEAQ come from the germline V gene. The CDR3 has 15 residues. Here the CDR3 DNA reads TGTGCCAGCAGCTCGCAGGTGGGGAAGAACACTGAAGCTTTCTTT. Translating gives CASSSQVGKNTEAFF.

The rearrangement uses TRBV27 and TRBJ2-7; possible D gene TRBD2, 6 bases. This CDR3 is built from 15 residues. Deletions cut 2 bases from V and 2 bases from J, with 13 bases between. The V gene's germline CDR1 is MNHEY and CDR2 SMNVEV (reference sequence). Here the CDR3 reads CASSLQLAYPYEQYF. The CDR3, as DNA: TGTGCCAGCAGTTTACAACTAGCCTACCCCTACGAGCAGTACTTC.

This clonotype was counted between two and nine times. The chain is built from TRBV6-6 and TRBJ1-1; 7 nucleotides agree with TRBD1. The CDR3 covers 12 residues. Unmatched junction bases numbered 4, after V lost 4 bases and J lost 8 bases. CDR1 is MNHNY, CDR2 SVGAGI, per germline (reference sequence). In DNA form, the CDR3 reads TGTGCCAGCAGTTCCCCGGACAGGGAAGCTTTCTTT. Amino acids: CASSSPDREAFF.

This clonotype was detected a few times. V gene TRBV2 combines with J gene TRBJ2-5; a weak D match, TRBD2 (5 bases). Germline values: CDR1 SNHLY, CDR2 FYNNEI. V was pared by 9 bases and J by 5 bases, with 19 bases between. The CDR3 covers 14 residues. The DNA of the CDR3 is TGTGCCAGGTTGGACTTTTCTGGAGGCGAGACCCAGTACTTC. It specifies CARLDFSGGETQYF.

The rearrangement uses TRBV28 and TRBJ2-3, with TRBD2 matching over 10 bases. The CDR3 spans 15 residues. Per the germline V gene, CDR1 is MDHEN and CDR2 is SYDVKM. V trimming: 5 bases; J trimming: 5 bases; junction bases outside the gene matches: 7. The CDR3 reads CASSPLAGVEDTQYF. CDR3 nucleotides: TGTGCCAGCAGTCCCCTAGCGGGAGTAGAAGATACGCAGTATTTT.

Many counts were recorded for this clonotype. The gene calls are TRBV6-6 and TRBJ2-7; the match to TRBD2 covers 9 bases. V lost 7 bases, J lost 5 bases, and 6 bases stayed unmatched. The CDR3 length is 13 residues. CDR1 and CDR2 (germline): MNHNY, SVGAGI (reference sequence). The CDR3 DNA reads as TGTGCCAGCAACCACCCTAGCGGGGACGAGCAGTACTTC. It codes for CASNHPSGDEQYF.

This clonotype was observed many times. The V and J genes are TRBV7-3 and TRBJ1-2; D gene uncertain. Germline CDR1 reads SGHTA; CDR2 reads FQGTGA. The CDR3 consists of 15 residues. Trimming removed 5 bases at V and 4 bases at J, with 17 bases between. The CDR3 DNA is TGTGCCAGCAGCCCGAGCCAGGCAGCCACCTATGGCTACACCTTC. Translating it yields CASSPSQAATYGYTF.

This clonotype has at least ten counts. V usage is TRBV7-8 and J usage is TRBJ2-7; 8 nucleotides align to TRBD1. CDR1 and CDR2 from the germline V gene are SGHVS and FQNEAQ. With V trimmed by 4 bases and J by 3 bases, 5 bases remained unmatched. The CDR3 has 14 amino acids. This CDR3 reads CASSYRTGNYEQYF. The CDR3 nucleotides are TGTGCCAGCAGCTACCGGACAGGGAACTACGAGCAGTACTTC.

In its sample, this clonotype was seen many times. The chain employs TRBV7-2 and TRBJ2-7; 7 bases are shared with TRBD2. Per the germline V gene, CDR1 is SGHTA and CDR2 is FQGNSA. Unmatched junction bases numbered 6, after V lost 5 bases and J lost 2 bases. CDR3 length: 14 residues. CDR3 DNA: TGTGCCAGCAGCAAAAGCGGGAAACCCTACGAGCAGTACTTC. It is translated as CASSKSGKPYEQYF.

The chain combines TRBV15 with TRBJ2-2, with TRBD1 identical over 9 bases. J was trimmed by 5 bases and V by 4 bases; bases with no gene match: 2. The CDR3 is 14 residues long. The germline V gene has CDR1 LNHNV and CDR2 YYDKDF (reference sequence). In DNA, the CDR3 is TGTGCCACCAGCATGGACAGGGGTACCGGGGAGCTGTTTTTT. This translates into CATSMDRGTGELFF.